The clone carrying this T cell receptor beta chain turned up a few times. As processed by the authors: Estimated nucleated cell counts came from reference gene primer amplification. Some clones are missing from TCRdb's copy, which holds only in-frame ones; the method was immunoSEQ multiplex PCR. V and J calls and clone size are as listed in that table; D and trimming were resolved from the DNA. The sample carries 4,000 to 5,500 clones, 88% recorded once. Patients of the Seattle cohort, enrolled during active infection, were followed longitudinally. The CDR3 is 16 amino acids. From germline, CDR1 is LNHNV and CDR2 YYDKDF (reference sequence). The V gene lost 0 bases and the J gene lost 0 bases, with 11 bases spanning the gap. This record belongs to a study of blood T cell repertoires in COVID-19. Study-level background: Material from acute and convalescent COVID-19 was sourced from the United States, Italy and Spain.

The chain has TRBV15 and TRBJ1-1; D remains unclear. What was sequenced was peripheral blood. This clonotype was obtained from a man between 65 and 79 years old with COVID-19, enrolled during active disease. The CDR3 nucleotides read TGTGCCACCAGCAGAGAAACCAGGTTTTTGAACACTGAAGCTTTCTTT. Translating gives CATSRETRFLNTEAFF.